The clone carrying this T cell receptor beta chain has more than one count but fewer than ten. Libraries were prepared by immunoSEQ multiplex PCR; TCRdb keeps only in-frame clonotypes and omits some of them. The sample has around 120,000 clones, about 80% seen once; the top ten hold about 4%. The CDR3 extends over 16 amino acids. In germline, CDR1 is LGHNA, CDR2 YSLEER. Germline trimming cut 0 bases from V and 4 bases from J; bases unmatched to any gene: 5. This sample was taken from a study of blood T cell repertoires in COVID-19. Study overall: There were acute and convalescent COVID-19 samples, and they came from the United States, Italy and Spain.

This chain joins TRBV4-3 and TRBJ1-1, with 10 positions matching TRBD1. This sequence was found in an elderly woman with acute or convalescent COVID-19. The specimen sequenced was peripheral blood. The CDR3 protein is CASSQDSRTGGTEAFF. As DNA, the CDR3 is TGCGCCAGCAGCCAAGACTCCCGGACAGGGGGCACTGAAGCTTTCTTT.